The 13 T cell receptor beta chains in this list originate from one sample, sequenced in a study of PD-1 blockade in classical Hodgkin lymphoma. Every patient relapsed after autologous stem cell transplantation, and brentuximab vedotin exposure varied. CD4+ T cells were purified from thawed PBMCs by magnetic negative selection. Only in-frame clones appear in the TCRdb table, and some are missing; sequencing was by immunoSEQ multiplex PCR. Of about 29,000 clones listed, roughly 85% are singletons. The sample here was CD4+ T cells from blood, taken at baseline. The receptor set was obtained from a human donor with classical Hodgkin lymphoma.

The gene calls are TRBV28 and TRBJ1-2, with TRBD1 identical over 11 bases. CDR3 length equals 14 residues. The germline V gene has CDR1 MDHEN and CDR2 SYDVKM. The V and J ends lost 9 bases and 5 bases, in that order; junction bases with no gene match: 8. The CDR3 reads CASRGGDRGYGYTF. The CDR3 bases are TGTGCCAGTAGAGGCGGGGACAGGGGGTATGGCTACACCTTC.

This chain joins TRBV5-6 and TRBJ2-1; D gene ambiguous. Trimming pared 2 bases from V and 9 bases from J, leaving 6 bases between. CDR3 length equals 11 residues. CDR1 and CDR2 from the germline V gene are SGHDT and YYEEEE. CDR3 sequence: CASSLTGEQFF. CDR3 nucleotides: TGTGCCAGCAGCTTAACTGGTGAGCAGTTCTTC.

This chain connects TRBV10-3 to TRBJ1-1, with 9 bases identical to TRBD1. This CDR3 is 14 amino acids long. Per the germline V gene, CDR1 is ENHRY and CDR2 is SYGVKD. Losses at the gene ends were 2 bases for V and 5 bases for J; bases not matched to a gene: 3. CDR3 bases: TGTGCCATCAGTGAGCGGGGACAGGGTACTGAAGCTTTCTTT. Encoded protein: CAISERGQGTEAFF.

This clone has just one count. The chain recombines TRBV13 with TRBJ2-5, with D possibly called TRBD1 or TRBD2 (5 bases each). The CDR3 extends over 15 amino acids. Looked up from germline, CDR1 is PRHDT and CDR2 is FYEKMQ (reference sequence). Trimming took off 4 bases at V and 0 bases at J, with 12 bases between the two ends. CDR3 sequence: CASSSGTIYQETQYF. The CDR3 DNA reads as TGTGCCAGCAGCTCGGGGACCATCTACCAAGAGACCCAGTACTTC.

The rearrangement links TRBV19 to TRBJ1-2; no clear D gene. CDR3 length: 14 residues. Trimming cost V 0 bases and J 8 bases, with 13 bases left between them. Per germline, CDR1 LNHDA and CDR2 SQIVND (reference sequence). Written as DNA, the CDR3 is TGTGCCAGTAGTATAGAATTTGCGGGCGTAGGCTACACCTTC. As protein: CASSIEFAGVGYTF. Full variable domain (missing parts from reference TRBV19 and TRBJ1-2): DGGITQSPKYLFRKEGQNVTLSCEQNLNHDAMYWYRQDPGQGLRLIYYSQIVNDFQKGDIAEGYSVSREKKESFPLTVTSAQKNPTAFYLCASSIEFAGVGYTFGSGTRLTVV.

The CDR3 loop is CASRYDSNQPQHF. The CDR3, as DNA: TGTGCCAGCAGGTACGACAGCAATCAGCCCCAGCATTTT. The J gene is TRBJ1-5, the V gene TRBV6-5, with D uncertain. The germline gives CDR1 MNHEY, CDR2 SVGAGI. V gave up 6 bases and J gave up 1 base, with 7 bases separating them. The CDR3 is 13 amino acids.

The rearrangement joins TRBV18 to TRBJ1-1, with 7 positions matching TRBD1. Germline-derived CDR1 and CDR2 are KGHSH and LQKENI. The CDR3 totals 13 residues. J lost 10 bases, V lost 6 bases, and 11 bases had no gene match. CDR3 nucleotides: TGTGCCAGCTCCTCCCAAGTGCAGGGGGGAGCTTTCTTT. Protein: CASSSQVQGGAFF. Based on the CDR3 plus reference TRBV18 and TRBJ1-1, the full variable domain is NAGVMQNPRHLVRRRGQEARLRCSPMKGHSHVYWYRQLPEEGLKFMVYLQKENIIDESGMPKERFSAEFPKEGPSILRIQQVVRGDSAAYFCASSSQVQGGAFFGQGTRLTVV.

The V gene is TRBV4-3, the J gene TRBJ2-2; no firm D call. The germline V gene encodes CDR1 LGHNA and CDR2 YSLEER. This CDR3 is built from 17 residues. The ends were cut back, 0 bases at V and 0 bases at J, with 11 bases in the middle. The DNA for the CDR3 is TGCGCCAGCAGCCAAGATGTTGCAACCTCGAACACCGGGGAGCTGTTTTTT. It translates to CASSQDVATSNTGELFF.

The J gene is TRBJ2-3, the V gene TRBV7-6; 9 bases agree with TRBD1. Germline V gives CDR1 SGHVS, CDR2 FNYEAQ. The CDR3 totals 15 residues. The trim removed 5 bases at V and 2 bases at J, leaving 5 bases unmatched. The DNA of the CDR3 is TGTGCCAGCAGCGGCAGGACAGGGGACACAGATACGCAGTATTTT. Protein: CASSGRTGDTDTQYF.

This clone occurred a few times. V and J are TRBV19 and TRBJ1-5; 11 positions agree with TRBD1. Germline V gene data show CDR1 as LNHDA and CDR2 as SQIVND (reference sequence). The CDR3 consists of 16 residues. Germline trimming cut 6 bases from V and 2 bases from J; bases unmatched to any gene: 6. Here the CDR3 reads CASRGQGAWGNQPQHF. CDR3 in DNA: TGTGCCAGTAGAGGACAGGGGGCGTGGGGCAATCAGCCCCAGCATTTT.

The sample holds one count of this clone. CDR3 DNA sequence: TGTGCCAGCAGCTGGGGACAGGCCTATGGCTACACCTTC. This encodes CASSWGQAYGYTF. The V and J genes are TRBV7-2 and TRBJ1-2; 8 bases match TRBD1. With 4 bases clipped from V and 4 bases from J, the junction kept 2 bases outside the gene matches. This CDR3 is built from 13 residues. The V gene's germline CDR1 is SGHTA and CDR2 FQGNSA.

The chain has TRBV11-2 and TRBJ2-7; 7 nucleotides agree with TRBD1. The CDR3 sequence is 13 residues long. Trimming took 5 bases from V and 2 from J; bases not matched to a gene: 3. Germline V CDR1 and CDR2: SGHAT, FQNNGV. The CDR3 coding sequence is TGTGCCAGCAGCCGGGACAGAGCCTACGAGCAGTACTTC. This translates into CASSRDRAYEQYF.

The V gene is TRBV10-3, the J gene TRBJ1-2; 12 nucleotides match TRBD1. This CDR3 spans 14 amino acids. From germline, CDR1 is ENHRY and CDR2 SYGVKD. V was pared by 5 bases and J by 6 bases, with 4 bases of the junction left unmatched. The CDR3 coding sequence is TGTGCCATCAGTTGGGACAGGGGGCGGGATGGCTACACCTTC. This codes for CAISWDRGRDGYTF.